This T cell receptor beta chain was observed in a study of cytomegalovirus exposure and HLA in healthy donors. Whole-study context: Within an early data release were about 85 million unique TCRs drawn from HLA-typed donors.

Notes on this clone: Its specificity is not known.

Primers for the PCR totalled 60 Vbeta and 13 Jbeta. Method: immunoSEQ multiplex PCR; TCRdb's copy keeps in-frame clones and lacks some. This table holds 150,000 to 160,000 clones, about 85% found once. Germline CDR1 is SGHVS and CDR2 is FQNEAQ. This CDR3 region has 14 residues. V was clipped by 0 bases and J by 2 bases, with 8 bases between them. Study conclusions and caveats: Several of the most significant clusters were apparently associated with common viral pathogens in a later analysis. Some V segments, TRBV6-2 and TRBV6-3 among them, were indistinguishable and were therefore excluded. Later analysis associated a missense DCLRE1C variant with TCR beta V- and J-gene trimming.

This clonotype was obtained from a man between 25 and 39 years old in good health and CMV-seropositive. The chain combines TRBV7-8 with TRBJ2-7, with D perhaps TRBD2 (6 bases). The sample comprised PBMCs. CDR3 sequence (DNA): TGTGCCAGCAGCTTAGCGGGGGGAGCCTACGAGCAGTACTTC. It codes for CASSLAGGAYEQYF.